The T cell receptor (beta chain) described here comes from a study of T-cell reconstitution after alpha-beta-depleted transplantation in children. Study findings and constraints: Newly generated T cells supplied most T-cell counts and diversity one year post-transplant.

V lost 5 bases and J 6 bases, leaving 20 bases between the germline ends. This CDR3 contains 15 residues. Germline lookup yields CDR1 SEHNR and CDR2 FQNEAQ (reference sequence). This clonotype was detected a few times. Its target is unknown. A TCRbeta library incorporating unique molecular identifiers was prepared. TCRdb reprocessed the PCR reads with MiXCR, giving one entry per CDR3 protein. The table includes hundreds of thousands of distinct CDR3 sequences, approximately 14% detected once. This clonotype originated in a girl aged 2-15 years with congenital amegakaryocytic thrombocytopenia, due to receive a stem cell transplant. The rearrangement joins TRBV7-9 to TRBJ2-7, with D possibly matching TRBD2 (5 bases). The sequencing used PBMCs, collected before TCRalphabeta/CD19-depleted stem cell transplant. CDR3 DNA sequence: TGTGCCAGCAGCGCGGAGGCCATCCTTTTTTCCGAGCAGTACTTC. This gives the protein CASSAEAILFSEQYF. The variable domain in full, with the rest retrieved from reference TRBV7-9 and TRBJ2-7, is DTGVSQNPRHKITKRGQNVTFRCDPISEHNRLYWYRQTLGQGPEFLTYFQNEAQLEKSRLLSDRFSAERPKGSFSTLEIQRTEQGDSAMYLCASSAEAILFSEQYFGPGTRLTVT.